These 13 T cell receptor beta chains came from one sample sequenced in a study of cytotoxic CD8 clonotypes in ibrutinib-treated CLL. TCRdb's copy holds only in-frame clones and misses some; the assay was immunoSEQ multiplex PCR. Among about 40,000 clones listed, roughly 72% were seen once. The sample in question was PBMCs, obtained at disease progression, from a patient treated with ibrutinib. The receptors were sampled from a human donor with chronic lymphocytic leukemia.

The chain has TRBV14 and TRBJ2-5; D gene uncertain. The ends were cut back, 0 bases at V and 5 bases at J, with 7 bases in the middle. Germline V gene sequence: CDR1 SGHDN, CDR2 FVKESK. CDR3 size: 13 residues. The CDR3 DNA is TGTGCCAGCAGCCAAGAAATGCGGGAGACCCAGTACTTC. It is translated as CASSQEMRETQYF.

V gene TRBV2 combines with J gene TRBJ2-7, with a possible D match to TRBD2 (5 bases). The CDR3 is 11 amino acids. CDR1 SNHLY and CDR2 FYNNEI come from the germline V gene. The germline V and J ends were trimmed by 10 bases and 6 bases, with 13 bases remaining between them. CDR3 amino acids: CAKHEGGEQYF. The CDR3 coding sequence is TGTGCCAAGCACGAAGGAGGCGAGCAGTACTTC.

CDR3 region: CASSLTQGTDRPYEQYF. CDR3 in DNA: TGTGCCAGCAGCTTGACCCAAGGGACAGACCGACCCTACGAGCAGTACTTC. The V and J genes are TRBV11-2 and TRBJ2-5; 7 bases match TRBD1. The J call may be wrong; the DNA end is better matched by TRBJ2-7. Germline CDR1 and CDR2: SGHAT and FQNNGV. The CDR3 runs to 17 residues.

The gene calls are TRBV4-1 and TRBJ2-3; TRBD2 is a possible D gene (6 bases). Germline V gene lookup returns CDR1 MGHRA and CDR2 YSYEKL. CDR3 length: 17 residues. V was trimmed by 0 bases and J by 0 bases, leaving 13 bases between them. The CDR3, as DNA: TGCGCCAGCAGCCAAGATCTGCTAGCGAAAAGCACAGATACGCAGTATTTT. Residues: CASSQDLLAKSTDTQYF.

The rearrangement links TRBV28 to TRBJ2-7, with 11 bases identical to TRBD1. The CDR3 extends over 15 amino acids. The germline V gene encodes CDR1 MDHEN and CDR2 SYDVKM. Germline trimming cut 6 bases from V and 3 bases from J; bases unmatched to any gene: 7. Here the CDR3 DNA reads TGTGCCAGCAGCAACCGAGGGACAGGGGGCTACGAGCAGTACTTC. Translated, it gives CASSNRGTGGYEQYF.

This chain links TRBV7-9 with TRBJ1-5; the D gene is possibly TRBD1 (5 bases). CDR3 length: 13 residues. Per the germline V gene, CDR1 is SEHNR and CDR2 is FQNEAQ (reference sequence). Trimming removed 2 bases from V and 4 bases from J, with 6 bases in between. CDR3 in amino acids: CASSLQGNQPQHF. The CDR3 DNA reads TGTGCCAGCAGCTTACAGGGTAATCAGCCCCAGCATTTT.

The chain's CDR3 is CASSHQQGFPVKLFF. CDR3 DNA sequence: TGTGCCAGCAGCCATCAACAGGGCTTTCCTGTAAAACTGTTTTTT. This sequence joins TRBV7-8 and TRBJ1-4; maybe TRBD1 (6 bases). CDR1 is SGHVS and CDR2 is FQNEAQ in the germline V gene. The ends were cut back, 5 bases at V and 10 bases at J, with 20 bases in the middle. This CDR3 has 15 amino acids.

This clone was counted between two and nine times. The rearrangement joins TRBV2 to TRBJ1-5; possibly TRBD1 for D (5 bases). The CDR3 consists of 13 residues. Germline V lookup: CDR1 SNHLY, CDR2 FYNNEI. Trimming removed 2 bases from V and 9 bases from J, with 11 bases in between. CDR3 sequence: CASSEPGRAPQHF. The DNA for the CDR3 is TGTGCCAGCAGTGAACCGGGGCGGGCGCCCCAGCATTTT.

The CDR3 DNA sequence: TGTGCCAGCAGACTACAGGGAAGTCAGCCCCAGCATTTT. It is translated as CASRLQGSQPQHF. This rearrangement joins TRBV28 to TRBJ1-5; the D gene is possibly TRBD1 (6 bases). Looked up from germline, CDR1 is MDHEN and CDR2 is SYDVKM. This CDR3 has 13 residues. Trimming took off 6 bases at V and 6 bases at J, with 12 bases between the two ends.

The gene calls are TRBV5-4 and TRBJ1-3, with no clear D. The CDR3 is 15 residues long. Per the germline V gene, CDR1 is SGHNT and CDR2 is YYREEE (reference sequence). Trimming removed 0 bases at V and 0 bases at J, with 7 bases between. CDR3 amino acids: CASSLVPHSGNTIYF. Here the CDR3 DNA reads TGTGCCAGCAGCTTGGTGCCGCACTCTGGAAACACCATATATTTT.

V and J are TRBV18 and TRBJ2-5, with D perhaps matching TRBD1 (6 bases). The CDR3 has 16 residues. V was pared by 2 bases and J by 4 bases, with 17 bases between. CDR1 KGHSH and CDR2 LQKENI come from the germline V gene. CDR3 amino acids: CASSPFAGESGETQYF. In DNA, the CDR3 is TGTGCCAGCTCACCATTTGCAGGGGAAAGTGGAGAGACCCAGTACTTC.

This clone was detected only once. J is TRBJ1-1 and V is TRBV5-1, with 10 positions matching TRBD1. The CDR3 consists of 16 residues. CDR1 is SGHRS and CDR2 is YFSETQ in the germline V gene. V lost 2 bases to trimming and J lost 3 bases; unmatched junction nucleotides: 7. Here the CDR3 DNA reads TGCGCCAGCAGCTTAAGTCCGGGACAGGGGTACACTGAAGCTTTCTTT. It specifies CASSLSPGQGYTEAFF.

The rearrangement links TRBV6-5 to TRBJ2-7; D unclear. Germline CDR1 is MNHEY and CDR2 is SVGAGI. Trimming took 0 bases from V and 3 from J, leaving 6 bases between them. There are 13 residues in the CDR3. This CDR3 reads CASSYSYNYEQYF. The CDR3 DNA reads as TGTGCCAGCAGTTACTCGTACAACTACGAGCAGTACTTC.